A single sample gave rise to the 17 T cell receptor beta chains below, sequenced in a study of T cells after yellow fever vaccination. TCRdb recomputed calls from the 5' RACE reads with MiXCR, one row per CDR3 protein. The data hold roughly 120,000 distinct CDR3 sequences, with around 7.7% observed a single time. The sequencing used CD4+ T cells sorted from PBMCs, collected around 10 days after the first yellow fever vaccination. The source of these receptors is a man aged 18-30 years who received the YFV17D yellow fever vaccine.

Many counts were recorded for this clonotype. This rearrangement joins TRBV7-3 to TRBJ2-5; 8 bases align to TRBD2. The CDR3 consists of 16 residues. Germline values: CDR1 SGHTA, CDR2 FQGTGA. V lost 5 bases to trimming and J lost 2 bases; unmatched junction nucleotides: 10. In DNA form, the CDR3 reads TGTGCCAGCAGCCATACTCTAGCGGGCACTCAAGAGACCCAGTACTTC. As protein: CASSHTLAGTQETQYF.

At least ten counts were recorded for this clonotype. The chain joins TRBV2 to TRBJ1-2; D might be TRBD1 (6 bases). This CDR3 has 14 amino acids. CDR1 is SNHLY and CDR2 is FYNNEI in the germline V gene. V shed 3 bases and J shed 7 bases, with 15 bases lying between them. CDR3 nucleotide sequence: TGTGCCAGCAGTGAGGCGGGGCCAGGGGTTGGCTACACCTTC. This sequence encodes CASSEAGPGVGYTF.

This clonotype showed up many times. This chain connects TRBV7-2 to TRBJ1-2, with D possibly TRBD1 on 6 matching bases. Trimming pared 5 bases from V and 0 bases from J, leaving 7 bases between. The CDR3 is 13 residues long. Germline values: CDR1 SGHTA, CDR2 FQGNSA. The CDR3 sequence: CASSTGTNYGYTF. The DNA for the CDR3 is TGTGCCAGCAGCACAGGGACTAACTATGGCTACACCTTC. The full variable domain, its missing parts supplied by reference TRBV7-2 and TRBJ1-2, is GAGVSQSPSNKVTEKGKDVELRCDPISGHTALYWYRQSLGQGLEFLIYFQGNSAPDKSGLPSDRFSAERTGGSVSTLTIQRTQQEDSAVYLCASSTGTNYGYTFGSGTRLTVV.

The chain employs TRBV18 and TRBJ1-3; 8 bases fit TRBD1. The ends lost 0 bases at V and 0 bases at J; junction bases unmatched: 13. The CDR3 spans 20 residues. Germline V gene data show CDR1 as KGHSH and CDR2 as LQKENI. The CDR3 coding sequence is TGTGCCAGCTCACCACCGGGGACAGGATCTCCCTTAGACTCTGGAAACACCATATATTTT. Residues: CASSPPGTGSPLDSGNTIYF.

In this sample, this clonotype turned up many times. The chain carries TRBV6-5 and TRBJ1-2; 7 bases fit TRBD1. Germline CDR1 MNHEY, CDR2 SVGAGI. The CDR3 consists of 14 residues. Losses at the gene ends were 4 bases for V and 5 bases for J; bases not matched to a gene: 7. CDR3 protein: CASSSADREYGYTF. The CDR3 DNA reads as TGTGCCAGCAGTTCCGCCGACAGGGAGTATGGCTACACCTTC.

Ten or more counts support this clonotype. The chain couples TRBV4-1 to TRBJ2-7, with 9 positions matching TRBD1. The CDR3 spans 15 residues. V gave up 0 bases and J gave up 5 bases; unmatched junction bases: 5. CDR1 and CDR2 (germline): MGHRA, YSYEKL. The CDR3 coding sequence is TGCGCCAGCAGCCAAGAAGACAGGGGGAGGAACGAGCAGTACTTC. Translating it yields CASSQEDRGRNEQYF.

With respect to this clonotype: This may arise from a read error, as a much more abundant clone is one base away. This sequence joins TRBV11-1 and TRBJ2-6; D is perhaps TRBD1 (6 bases). The germline gives CDR1 SGHAT, CDR2 FQDESV (reference sequence). This CDR3 spans 15 amino acids. The DNA of the CDR3 is TGTGCCAGAAGCTTACAGGGCTCTGGGGCCAACGTCCTGACTTTC. This translates into CARSLQGSGANVLTF.

This clonotype came up many times. V is TRBV7-8 and J is TRBJ2-3, with 12 bases identical to TRBD2. There are 17 residues in the CDR3. V was pared by 5 bases and J by 8 bases, with 14 bases of the junction left unmatched. Germline V gene lookup returns CDR1 SGHVS and CDR2 FQNEAQ. The CDR3: CASSRLAGGWVRGTQYF. DNA for the CDR3: TGTGCCAGCAGCCGCCTAGCGGGGGGGTGGGTGCGAGGTACGCAGTATTTT. Combining the CDR3 with reference TRBV7-8 and TRBJ2-3 gives the whole variable domain GAGVSQSPRYKVAKRGQDVALRCDPISGHVSLFWYQQALGQGPEFLTYFQNEAQLDKSGLPSDRFFAERPEGSVSTLKIQRTQQEDSAVYLCASSRLAGGWVRGTQYFGPGTRLTVL.

This clonotype was observed many times. The rearrangement links TRBV6-1 to TRBJ1-2; D perhaps matches TRBD1 (6 bases). Germline CDR1 and CDR2: MNHNS and SASEGT. The CDR3 runs to 12 residues. Trimming took off 6 bases at V and 4 bases at J, with 9 bases between the two ends. This chain's CDR3 is CASRGQFYGYTF. The CDR3 nucleotides read TGTGCCAGCAGAGGACAGTTCTATGGCTACACCTTC.

The chain joins TRBV5-4 to TRBJ2-5; no definite D call. With 5 bases removed from V and 2 bases from J, the gap between germline ends came to 10 bases. The CDR3 runs to 13 residues. Germline V gene sequence: CDR1 SGHNT, CDR2 YYREEE (reference sequence). Here the CDR3 reads CASRSWSQETQYF. CDR3 in DNA: TGTGCCAGCAGGTCGTGGTCACAAGAGACCCAGTACTTC.

This clonotype was detected many times. The chain joins TRBV6-5 to TRBJ2-6; the D is unclear. The CDR3 runs to 17 residues. Trimming removed 0 bases from V and 0 bases from J, with 9 bases in between. Per germline, CDR1 MNHEY and CDR2 SVGAGI. The CDR3 bases are TGTGCCAGCAGTTACTCGTACAGTCCCTCTGGGGCCAACGTCCTGACTTTC. Protein sequence: CASSYSYSPSGANVLTF.

This clonotype was observed at least ten times. The V call is TRBV20-1, the J call TRBJ1-2, with TRBD1 as a possible D gene (5 bases). Germline lookup yields CDR1 DFQATT and CDR2 SNEGSKA (reference sequence). Between the trimmed V and J ends, which lost 5 bases and 4 bases, there was a span of 8 bases. This CDR3 has 11 amino acids. CDR3 sequence: CSAGGSYGYTF. As DNA, the CDR3 is TGCAGTGCTGGGGGGAGCTATGGCTACACCTTC.

At least ten counts were recorded for this clonotype. The genes are TRBV7-3 and TRBJ2-1, with a weak D call TRBD1 (5 bases). The CDR3 is made up of 14 amino acids. From germline, CDR1 is SGHTA and CDR2 FQGTGA. V lost 4 bases and J lost 8, with 15 bases in between. Here the CDR3 DNA reads TGTGCCAGCAGCTACGACAGAGACAAGGATGAGCAGTTCTTC. Translated, it gives CASSYDRDKDEQFF.

The V call is TRBV10-3, the J call TRBJ2-4, with D perhaps TRBD1 or TRBD2 (7 bases each). The CDR3 is 14 amino acids. Germline V CDR1 and CDR2: ENHRY, SYGVKD. V was clipped by 10 bases and J by 1 base, with 14 bases between them. CDR3 coding DNA: TGTGCCACCGGGACAGCGGGGGCCAAAAACATTCAGTACTTC. This codes for CATGTAGAKNIQYF.

In this sample, this clonotype turned up many times. V gene TRBV9 combines with J gene TRBJ2-1; D possibly corresponds to TRBD2 (7 bases). CDR1 SGDLS and CDR2 YYNGEE come from the germline V gene. V was shortened by 3 bases and J by 8 bases, with 18 bases between the two germline ends. This CDR3 region has 15 residues. In DNA form, the CDR3 reads TGTGCCAGCAGCGAGGGGGGGACCGATGGGTATGAGCAGTTCTTC. It yields the protein CASSEGGTDGYEQFF.

This clonotype was seen many times. V usage is TRBV7-9 and J usage is TRBJ2-5; possibly TRBD1 for D (5 bases). The CDR3 sequence is 15 residues long. Germline CDR1 is SEHNR and CDR2 is FQNEAQ (reference sequence). V dropped 2 bases and J dropped 1 base, with 11 bases sitting between them. The CDR3: CASSLMGQGQETQYF. In nucleotides, the CDR3 is TGTGCCAGCAGCTTAATGGGGCAGGGCCAAGAGACCCAGTACTTC.

The table lists this clonotype with many counts. The gene calls are TRBV11-1 and TRBJ2-7, with TRBD1 as a possible D gene (5 bases). The CDR3 extends over 16 amino acids. The germline V gene has CDR1 SGHAT and CDR2 FQDESV (reference sequence). The V gene lost 3 bases and the J gene lost 0 bases, with 15 bases spanning the gap. In DNA, the CDR3 is TGTGCCAGCAGCTTTTTAGGGGCGTCGGACTCCTACGAGCAGTACGTC. Translating it yields CASSFLGASDSYEQYV.